This passage covers 5 T cell receptor beta chains from one sample sequenced in a study of T-cell memory formation after mild COVID-19. TCRdb passed the 5' RACE reads through MiXCR, listing each CDR3 protein once. Here the sample spans roughly 190,000 distinct CDR3 sequences, roughly 27% being singletons. Material for sequencing was PBMCs or a T cell subset sorted from them (not recorded which). The receptor set was obtained from an adult woman who had mild COVID-19 (a few samples of this study predate the infection). Cell type and time point are not known.

This chain links TRBV4-3 with TRBJ2-1; 15 positions match TRBD2. Germline CDR1 LGHNA, CDR2 YSLEER. J lost 1 base, V lost 4 bases, and 11 bases had no gene match. This CDR3 has 20 residues. The CDR3 nucleotides are TGCGCCAGCAGCCCGGGGACTAGCGGGAGGATAGAGGGTTCCTACAATGAGCAGTTCTTC. Protein product: CASSPGTSGRIEGSYNEQFF.

The chain joins TRBV29-1 to TRBJ1-1; possible D gene TRBD1, 5 bases. V lost 3 bases and J lost 6, with 11 bases in between. CDR3 size: 12 residues. The germline gives CDR1 SQVTM, CDR2 ANQGSEA. In nucleotides, the CDR3 is TGCAGCGTTGACGAGGGACGTCCTGAAGCTTTCTTT. It translates to CSVDEGRPEAFF.

The genes are TRBV10-3 and TRBJ2-7; D is perhaps TRBD2 (5 bases). Trimming pared 0 bases from V and 3 bases from J, leaving 15 bases between. This CDR3 spans 16 amino acids. CDR1 ENHRY and CDR2 SYGVKD come from the germline V gene. The DNA for the CDR3 is TGTGCCATCAGTGAGTCGGGAAGAGGGCCGGTCTACGAGCAGTACTTC. Protein sequence: CAISESGRGPVYEQYF.

The sample holds a few counts of this clonotype. The V gene is TRBV3-1, the J gene TRBJ2-1; D is unresolved. Between the trimmed V and J ends, which lost 4 bases and 0 bases, there was a span of 7 bases. CDR1 LGHDT and CDR2 YNNKEL come from the germline V gene (reference sequence). The CDR3 has 14 residues. The CDR3: CASSPFGSYNEQFF. The CDR3 DNA follows: TGTGCCAGCAGCCCATTTGGCTCCTACAATGAGCAGTTCTTC.

This clonotype was seen a few times. The chain has TRBV27 and TRBJ2-1, with D hard to call. The CDR3 sequence is 13 residues long. Germline CDR1 and CDR2: MNHEY and SMNVEV (reference sequence). Trimming removed 5 bases at V and 4 bases at J, with 9 bases between. Here the CDR3 DNA reads TGTGCCAGCAGTAAGTGGGGATACAATGAGCAGTTCTTC. Amino acid sequence: CASSKWGYNEQFF.